The clone carrying this T cell receptor (beta chain) appeared many times. What it binds is unknown. These data belong to a study of spatial heterogeneity in lung cancer. For the study at large: Correlation of TCR transcript counts in tumor regions with a T cell module score from matched bulk RNA-seq was strong. General study points: The study found that expanded intratumoral alpha and beta TCR counts tracked tumor mutation counts.

Time point described: sample taken at primary tumor resection. Whole RNA, isolated from tumor, nontumor lung or frozen PBMC, was sequenced without prior sorting. Each TCR cDNA molecule carried a unique molecular identifier. Via MiXCR, TCRdb re-called the 5' RACE reads, giving one row per CDR3 protein. Among some 21,000 distinct CDR3 sequences listed, 5% to 7% were seen once. CDR3 length: 15 amino acids. CDR1 and CDR2 (germline): KGHSH, LQKENI. Trimming cost V 5 bases and J 4 bases, with 16 bases left between them. The clonotype was recovered from a male donor with early-stage non-small cell lung cancer. V gene TRBV18 combines with J gene TRBJ2-3; D perhaps matches TRBD2 (5 bases). The sequencing used lung tumor tissue, collected at surgery. For the CDR3, the DNA is TGTGCCAGCTCATCTAACCCAGCCGGGGCAGATACGCAGTATTTT. This sequence encodes CASSSNPAGADTQYF.